The 13 T cell receptor beta chains below all came from one sample that was sequenced in a study of blood T cell repertoires in COVID-19. Profiled with immunoSEQ multiplex PCR; TCRdb holds only in-frame clones, not every one. The table shows about 140,000 clones, with roughly 79% occurring only once. The sequencing sample was made of peripheral blood. Receptor source: a woman in her fifties or sixties with acute or convalescent COVID-19.

V gene TRBV19 combines with J gene TRBJ2-6; D gene ambiguous. Germline values: CDR1 LNHDA, CDR2 SQIVND (reference sequence). The CDR3 contains 13 residues. V was cut by 6 bases and J by 1 base, with 4 bases left in between. DNA of the CDR3: TGTGCCAGTAGCCAGTCTGGGGCCAACGTCCTGACTTTC. The encoded protein is CASSQSGANVLTF.

The V call is TRBV27, the J call TRBJ2-7; 8 bases agree with TRBD1. Germline loops: CDR1 MNHEY, CDR2 SMNVEV (reference sequence). There are 14 residues in the CDR3. V was pared by 4 bases and J by 2 bases, with 4 bases of the junction left unmatched. The CDR3 spells CASSWTGTPYEQYF. CDR3 in DNA: TGTGCCAGCAGTTGGACAGGGACCCCCTACGAGCAGTACTTC.

As regards this clone: A read error may be the cause here, since a much bigger clone is one base away. V usage is TRBV6-4 and J usage is TRBJ2-2, with TRBD2 identical over 11 bases. The V segment lost 6 bases and the J segment 1 base; nucleotides outside the gene matches: 4. Germline CDR1 MRHNA, CDR2 SNTAGT. This CDR3 region has 16 residues. The CDR3 here is CASSVAGGLNTGELFF. CDR3 nucleotides: TGTGCCAGCAGCGTAGCGGGAGGGCTGAACACCGGGGAGCTGTTTTTT.

This chain links TRBV28 with TRBJ1-2; 8 nucleotides align to TRBD1. The CDR3 is 14 amino acids. Unmatched junction bases numbered 6, after V lost 6 bases and J lost 3 bases. CDR1 and CDR2 from the germline V gene are MDHEN and SYDVKM. In DNA, the CDR3 is TGTGCCAGCAGCCGGACAGGGTTCGACTATGGCTACACCTTC. Protein sequence: CASSRTGFDYGYTF.

The V gene is TRBV7-9, the J gene TRBJ2-7, with TRBD1 matching over 8 bases. The CDR3 is 12 residues long. Losses at the gene ends were 6 bases for V and 7 bases for J; bases not matched to a gene: 5. The germline gives CDR1 SEHNR, CDR2 FQNEAQ (reference sequence). Here the CDR3 reads CASSPGGWEQYF. CDR3 nucleotides: TGTGCCAGCAGTCCAGGGGGCTGGGAGCAGTACTTC.

This clone has just a few counts. V and J are TRBV4-2 and TRBJ1-1; D is unresolved. The V end was cut by 0 bases, the J end by 3 bases, with 14 bases between. Per the germline V gene, CDR1 is LGHNA and CDR2 is YNFKEQ. The CDR3 is 16 residues long. The CDR3 region has the DNA TGTGCCAGCAGCCAAGACTCTAGGCGGCGGGACACTGAAGCTTTCTTT. Translated, it gives CASSQDSRRRDTEAFF.

This clone was counted a single time. The J gene is TRBJ2-1, the V gene TRBV7-9, with 8 bases matching TRBD2. V gave up 5 bases and J gave up 12 bases; unmatched junction bases: 18. CDR3 length: 16 residues. In germline, CDR1 is SEHNR, CDR2 FQNEAQ (reference sequence). The CDR3: CASSAAGTSLSIGQFF. The CDR3 DNA sequence: TGTGCCAGCAGCGCAGCCGGGACTAGTTTGAGTATAGGGCAGTTCTTC.

This chain uses TRBV29-1 with TRBJ2-2; the D gene is possibly TRBD2 (6 bases). The CDR3 extends over 14 amino acids. Deletions cut 1 base from V and 1 base from J, with 7 bases between. Germline lookup yields CDR1 SQVTM and CDR2 ANQGSEA. DNA for the CDR3: TGCAGCGTTGAAGGACTAGAGAACACCGGGGAGCTGTTTTTT. This encodes CSVEGLENTGELFF.

The rearrangement joins TRBV27 to TRBJ1-1; D is perhaps TRBD1 (5 bases). Trimming took 8 bases from V and 6 from J, leaving 16 bases between them. The CDR3 consists of 13 residues. The V gene's germline CDR1 is MNHEY and CDR2 SMNVEV (reference sequence). The CDR3 sequence is CASARRGDAEAFF. The CDR3 DNA reads TGTGCCAGCGCCCGGCGGGGGGACGCTGAAGCTTTCTTT.

The rearrangement joins TRBV2 to TRBJ2-2; 8 bases are shared with TRBD2. The V segment lost 8 bases and the J segment 6 bases; nucleotides outside the gene matches: 8. This CDR3 comprises 14 residues. In germline, CDR1 is SNHLY, CDR2 FYNNEI. This CDR3 reads CASFDSGTAGELFF. DNA of the CDR3: TGTGCCAGCTTTGATAGCGGGACCGCCGGGGAGCTGTTTTTT. The complete variable domain, with remaining parts taken from reference TRBV2 and TRBJ2-2, reads EPEVTQTPSHQVTQMGQEVILRCVPISNHLYFYWYRQILGQKVEFLVSFYNNEISEKSEIFDDQFSVERPDGSNFTLKIRSTKLEDSAMYFCASFDSGTAGELFFGEGSRLTVL.

This chain joins TRBV2 and TRBJ2-3; TRBD1 matches at 10 bases. The CDR3 contains 15 residues. V lost 8 bases to trimming and J lost 2 bases; unmatched junction nucleotides: 7. Per germline, CDR1 SNHLY and CDR2 FYNNEI. CDR3 sequence (DNA): TGTGCCAGCGTCCGACAGGGGGCGGTCACAGATACGCAGTATTTT. It specifies CASVRQGAVTDTQYF.

This clone was counted only a few times. The CDR3 sequence is CASSHRAGDYNEQFF. CDR3 DNA sequence: TGCGCCAGCAGCCATCGGGCAGGGGACTACAATGAGCAGTTCTTC. V gene TRBV4-1 combines with J gene TRBJ2-1, with D possibly TRBD1 on 6 matching bases. Trimming left V 3 bases short and J 3 bases short, with 12 bases between. Germline V gene lookup returns CDR1 MGHRA and CDR2 YSYEKL. There are 15 residues in the CDR3.

V and J are TRBV5-1 and TRBJ1-3; TRBD1 matches at 7 bases. The J segment lost 5 bases and the V segment lost 5 bases, leaving 10 bases of the junction unmatched. CDR1 and CDR2 from the germline V gene are SGHRS and YFSETQ. The CDR3 extends over 15 amino acids. CDR3 protein: CASSTGQEYRNTIYF. CDR3 bases: TGCGCCAGCAGTACCGGACAGGAGTATCGAAACACCATATATTTT.